This TCR beta chain originates from a study of long-term antiretroviral therapy in people with HIV (dated by TCRdb to 2022 to 2024). With regard to the full study: The earliest samples were collected approximately a decade before the 2015 WHO recommendation for immediate ART, a period when ART was typically delayed until CD4 counts fell. No cross-contamination during QIAcube processing turned up in test extractions that ran a monoclonal T-cell line alongside 33 polyclonal samples. The cohort contributed about 190 cryopreserved PBMC samples from 30 adults with confirmed HIV infection, collected serially over a mean of around 6 years (range 1-12). A retrospective serial study tested whether changes in peripheral blood TRB repertoire composition and diversity were associated with ART initiation and durable HIV suppression. Among the 25 to 30 participants with HIV, ten to twelve were female. Paper-wide results and their limitations: A significant increase in TRB diversity was found to be associated with ART initiation, although TRB diversity was observed to remain significantly below that of transplant donor controls even after long-term ART. Narrower CDR3 length ranges were observed in HIV repertoires than in controls, and an antigen-experienced repertoire with only a slight naive shift after ART was suggested by the network structure. Samples dated from the mid-2000s to the late 2010s, and the ART regimens used may be less effective than current ones. Since PBMC availability was limited, sequencing covered only the TCR beta chain, with no alpha chain pairing. Expanded TRB clones identified before ART initiation dominated the repertoire across all time points, though the dominance fluctuated and decreased in many PLHIV after ART. Inferences about post-ART repertoire changes were limited because no data were available on ART adherence, viral resistance or therapy changes. Because pre-ART samples had limited cell numbers, unsorted PBMC were profiled rather than sorted CD4+ and CD8+ T cells.

The immunoSEQ hsTCRB v3.0 assay was used at survey level resolution to sequence the TRB variable region. A depth of roughly 40,000-50,000 T-cell genomes per sample was targeted for TRB sequencing. TRB libraries were pooled and sequenced on an Illumina MiSeq using a v3 150-cycle kit. In the authors' own workflow: Repertoire analysis ran in R within a reproducible Nextflow workflow covering QC, data transformation and analysis. LymphoSeq2, an R package for exploring AIRR-Seq data, was used to implement the custom analyses. After excluding a few samples that yielded fewer than 5000 total TRB sequences, some 190 HIV repertoires remained for analysis. Among the 180 or so HIV repertoires that were kept, 59 were collected before ART initiation and more than 120 were collected after ART initiation. Each repertoire was downsampled to 5000 TRB nucleotide sequences, and summary statistics were averaged across 100 downsampling iterations. TRB sequences were retained for analysis only if CDR3 regions of at least seven amino acids were present. Diversity was measured with a Shannon entropy-derived clonality score and the Gini coefficient. In the repertoire networks, any two of the top 5000 CDR3 amino acid sequences were connected whenever the two sequences differed by an edit distance of one. For TRB CDR3 amino acid sequences, antigen specificity groups and MHC restriction were predicted with GLIPH2. To flag known associations with CMV, EBV, HIV or tissue antigens, CDR3 amino acid sequences were compared against VDJdb and McPAS-TCR. Pre-ART, post-ART and control groups were compared with Wilcoxon signed-rank tests and Holm-Bonferroni correction. This immuneACCESS table, as held by TCRdb, lists in-frame sequences with V and J called but not all clones. Of the missing ones, under half trace to an unresolved V gene in checked studies; the others have no known cause. V and J calls and clone size follow that table, whereas D and trimming were derived from the DNA. The sample records 30,000 to 40,000 clones, around nine tenths of which are singletons. The biggest ten clones account for 13% of the sample.

V is cut back by 1 base and J by 4 bases, with 7 bases in the junction unmatched. CDR1 and CDR2 are drawn from the germline V gene: SGHVS, FNYEAQ. Spanning cysteine to phenylalanine, the CDR3 consists of 16 amino acids. Of all the DNA, just the CDR3 is kept, 48 bases in frame from base 1. Inclusion was restricted to participants for whom at least one PBMC sample before ART initiation and at least two post-ART samples were available. All participants with HIV were treated in the United States of America. Before DNA extraction, cryopreserved samples containing roughly 0.9-10 million PBMC were thawed and washed. At the time of the earliest PBMC sample, participants with HIV were aged between about 20 and 54 years. Per participant, PBMC samples came from 1-4 timepoints prior to ART initiation and 2-8 timepoints following ART initiation, for a median of 7 samples. For every participant, serial HIV viral load, CD4+ T-cell count, ART history and demographic data were obtained. Genomic DNA was extracted from unsorted PBMC with a Qiagen kit on a QIAcube, with processing performed in batches of 12 samples.

Comments on this clone: Its antigen is currently not known. Base qualities are missing; no much larger clone stands one base away.

The source of this sequence is a man younger than 30 with HIV. The sequence joins TRBV7-6 to TRBJ2-1; a stretch of 7 junction bases matches TRBD2. This specimen was unsorted PBMCs, taken 1.1 years after starting antiretroviral therapy. CDR3 loop: CASSLGTSEGYNEQFF. Here is the DNA: TGTGCCAGCAGCTTAGGTACTAGCGAGGGGTACAATGAGCAGTTCTTC.